In this sample, the clone carrying this T cell receptor beta chain turned up a few times. This entry belongs to a study of T-cell memory formation after mild COVID-19. MiXCR, run by TCRdb on the 5' RACE reads, gives a single entry per CDR3 protein. The sample lists 400,000 to 550,000 distinct CDR3 sequences, roughly 25% occurring once. Germline V gives CDR1 LNHDA, CDR2 SQIVND (reference sequence). This CDR3 comprises 13 residues. The germline V and J ends were trimmed by 3 bases and 5 bases, with 8 bases remaining between them. The sequenced sample was PBMCs or a T cell subset sorted from them (not recorded which). The chain is built from TRBV19 and TRBJ1-5; no reliable D call. This receptor was obtained from an adult woman who had mild COVID-19 (a few samples of this study predate the infection). Cell type and time point are not known. Here the CDR3 DNA reads TGTGCCAGTAGTATTCGCATTGATCAGCCCCAGCATTTT. Its protein is CASSIRIDQPQHF.